This TCR beta chain was observed in a study of CD8 T cells in Susac syndrome. Random hexamers were used to reverse transcribe the RNA input (about 0.45 to 1 ug). An immunoSEQ multiplex PCR amplified TCR beta CDR3 over 54 Vbeta and 13 Jbeta. TCRdb ran MiXCR on the immunoSEQ multiplex PCR reads and lists one entry per CDR3 protein. The sample includes about 200,000 distinct CDR3 sequences, more than 90% of them seen just once. Germline assignment: CDR1 SGHNT and CDR2 YYREEE (reference sequence). The CDR3 loop spans 13 amino acids. Trimming took off 2 bases at V and 1 base at J, with 6 bases between the two ends. The multiple sclerosis controls consisted of treatment-naive patients with relapsing-remitting disease, either stable or active. FACS enriched CD8+ TEMRA cells, while bulk CD8+ and CD4+ were negatively isolated. This clonotype was seen only a few times.

The sequence was collected from a human donor with multiple sclerosis. The sample taken for sequencing was CD4+ T cells from PBMCs. The V and J genes are TRBV5-4 and TRBJ1-1, with D perhaps TRBD1 (5 bases). The CDR3: CASSFQGNTEAFF. The CDR3 bases are TGTGCCAGCAGCTTTCAGGGGAACACTGAAGCTTTCTTT.